This section outlines one T cell receptor beta chain sequence together with its context. Trimming at V came to 8 bases and at J to 0 bases, leaving 5 bases not matched to a gene. Germline CDR1 is SNHLY and CDR2 is FYNNEI. The CDR3 consists of 15 residues. The data originate from a study of blood T cell repertoires in COVID-19. Across the whole study: Whether acute or convalescent, the COVID-19 samples came from the United States, Italy and Spain. PBMCs, B-cell-depleted T cells, or T cells were the source of the cDNA or gDNA that made up the material.

As handled by the study authors: Reference gene primer amplification gave nucleated cell count estimates. Assay used: immunoSEQ multiplex PCR; TCRdb lists only in-frame clones, some missing. That table supplies the V and J calls and clone size; D and trimming were determined from the DNA. The sample lists 200,000 to 250,000 clones, over 60% occurring once. This chain joins TRBV2 and TRBJ2-2; 8 bases are a match to TRBD1. The sequence derives from a woman in her sixties or seventies with acute or convalescent COVID-19. Sample: peripheral blood. The CDR3 protein is CASRLTGANTGELFF. The CDR3 DNA follows: TGTGCCAGCCGACTGACAGGGGCGAACACCGGGGAGCTGTTTTTT.